This TCR beta chain was captured in a study of tumor and adjacent non-tumor tissue in lung cancer. The CDR3 runs 14 residues. Germline CDR1 and CDR2: SGHKS and YYEKEE (reference sequence). J was trimmed by 5 bases and V by 5 bases; bases with no gene match: 7. This clonotype showed up just once. Its target is not known. It may be a read error: a sequence one base away is much more abundant. This sample's RNA came from whole unsorted tissue. Study findings and constraints: In normal lung, the top 100 clones were significantly more dominant than in tumor.

Three rounds of nested PCR, following a modified ARM-PCR protocol, produced the TCRbeta library. Via MiXCR, TCRdb re-called the multiplex PCR reads, giving one row per CDR3 protein. Found here are 200,000 or so distinct CDR3 sequences, approximately 74% of them singletons; the top ten hold 20% to 25%. This sequence joins TRBV5-5 and TRBJ1-1, with TRBD1 identical over 9 bases. Sequencing was carried out using lung tumor tissue. This clonotype originated in a man in his sixties with non-small cell lung cancer. CDR3 loop: CASRFGQGRTEAFF. The CDR3 region has the DNA TGTGCCAGCAGATTCGGACAGGGGAGGACTGAAGCTTTCTTT. Together with reference TRBV5-5 and TRBJ1-1, the CDR3 gives the full variable domain: DAGVTQSPTHLIKTRGQQVTLRCSPISGHKSVSWYQQVLGQGPQFIFQYYEKEERGRGNFPDRFSARQFPNYSSELNVNALLLGDSALYLCASRFGQGRTEAFFGQGTRLTVV.